This T cell receptor (beta chain) was obtained from a study of post-analysis software for immune sequencing data. TCR beta cDNA libraries included unique molecular identifiers. TCRdb re-called the PCR reads through MiXCR, storing one row per CDR3 protein. This repertoire shows about 460,000 distinct CDR3 sequences, nearly 45% found once; its top ten account for roughly an eighth. The V and J ends lost 0 bases and 7 bases, in that order; junction bases with no gene match: 11. The CDR3 sequence is 16 residues long. CDR1 DFQATT and CDR2 SNEGSKA come from the germline V gene (reference sequence). Findings and limits, study-wide: Elevated frequency relative to controls characterized several TRBV segments in patients, TRBV5-6, TRBV5-1 and TRBV20-1 among them.

In regard to this clonotype: Antigen unknown.

This chain uses TRBV20-1 with TRBJ2-1; the match to TRBD2 covers 8 bases. Sequencing input: blood. This sequence was found in a girl aged 5-17 years with multiple sclerosis. The CDR3 here is CSARDLETGGPNEQFF. CDR3 in DNA: TGCAGTGCTAGAGATCTAGAAACGGGAGGGCCGAATGAGCAGTTCTTC.